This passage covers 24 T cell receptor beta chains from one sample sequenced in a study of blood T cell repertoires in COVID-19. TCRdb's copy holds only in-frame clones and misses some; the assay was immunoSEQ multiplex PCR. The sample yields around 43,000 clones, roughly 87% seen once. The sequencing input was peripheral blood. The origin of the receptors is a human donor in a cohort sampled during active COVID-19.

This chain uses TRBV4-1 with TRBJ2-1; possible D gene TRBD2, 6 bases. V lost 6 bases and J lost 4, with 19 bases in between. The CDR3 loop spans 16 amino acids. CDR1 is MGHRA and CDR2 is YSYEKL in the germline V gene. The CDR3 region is CASRSIQAGIYNEQFF. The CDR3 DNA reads TGCGCCAGCAGGTCAATTCAGGCGGGGATTTACAATGAGCAGTTCTTC.

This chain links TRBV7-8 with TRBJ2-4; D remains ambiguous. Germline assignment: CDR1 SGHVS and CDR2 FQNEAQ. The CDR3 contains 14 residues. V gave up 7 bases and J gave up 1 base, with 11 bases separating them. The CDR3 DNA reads TGTGCCAGCACCCCGGGTATTGCCAAAAACATTCAGTACTTC. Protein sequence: CASTPGIAKNIQYF.

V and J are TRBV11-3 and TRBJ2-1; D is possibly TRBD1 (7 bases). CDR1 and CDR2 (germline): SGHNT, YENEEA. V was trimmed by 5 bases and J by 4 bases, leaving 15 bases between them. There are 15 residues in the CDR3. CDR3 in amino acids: CASSPRQGGYNEQFF. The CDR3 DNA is TGTGCCAGCAGCCCAAGACAGGGAGGATACAATGAGCAGTTCTTC. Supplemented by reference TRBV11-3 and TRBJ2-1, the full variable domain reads EAGVVQSPRYKIIEKKQPVAFWCNPISGHNTLYWYLQNLGQGPELLIRYENEEAVDDSQLPKDRFSAERLKGVDSTLKIQPAELGDSAVYLCASSPRQGGYNEQFFGPGTRLTVL.

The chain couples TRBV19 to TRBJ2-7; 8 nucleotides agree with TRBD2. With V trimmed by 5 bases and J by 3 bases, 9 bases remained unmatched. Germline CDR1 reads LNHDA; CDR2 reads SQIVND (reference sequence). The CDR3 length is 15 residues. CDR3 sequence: CASSPTTSVNYEQYF. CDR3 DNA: TGTGCCAGTAGTCCGACGACTAGCGTGAACTACGAGCAGTACTTC.

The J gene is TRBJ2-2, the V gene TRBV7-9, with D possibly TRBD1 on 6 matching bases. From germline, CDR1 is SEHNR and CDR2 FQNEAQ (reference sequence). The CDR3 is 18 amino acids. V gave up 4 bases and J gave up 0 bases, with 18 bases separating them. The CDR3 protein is CASSSLLRTAANTGELFF. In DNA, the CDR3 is TGTGCCAGCAGCTCCCTCCTTCGGACAGCCGCGAACACCGGGGAGCTGTTTTTT.

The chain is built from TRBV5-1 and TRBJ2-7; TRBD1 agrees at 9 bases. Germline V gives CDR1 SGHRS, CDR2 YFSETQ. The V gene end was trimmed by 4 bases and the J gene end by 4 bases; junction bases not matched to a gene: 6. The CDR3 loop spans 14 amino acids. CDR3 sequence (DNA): TGCGCCAGCAGCCCCTCACAGGGGGCTTACGAGCAGTACTTC. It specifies CASSPSQGAYEQYF.

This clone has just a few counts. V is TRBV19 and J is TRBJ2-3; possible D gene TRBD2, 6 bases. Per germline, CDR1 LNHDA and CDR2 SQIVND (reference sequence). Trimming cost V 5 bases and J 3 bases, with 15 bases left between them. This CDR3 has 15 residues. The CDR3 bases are TGTGCCAGTAGTCCTCGGGGGAGCACAACAGATACGCAGTATTTT. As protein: CASSPRGSTTDTQYF.

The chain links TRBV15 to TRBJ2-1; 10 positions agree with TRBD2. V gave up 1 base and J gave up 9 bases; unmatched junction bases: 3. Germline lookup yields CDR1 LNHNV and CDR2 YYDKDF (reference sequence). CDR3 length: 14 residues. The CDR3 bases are TGTGCCACCAGCAGAGGGGCTAGCGGGGGTGAGCAGTTCTTC. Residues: CATSRGASGGEQFF.

The CDR3 here is CASSLLAENYEQYF. The CDR3, as DNA: TGTGCCAGCAGCTTACTAGCGGAGAACTACGAGCAGTACTTC. The chain couples TRBV4-2 to TRBJ2-7, with TRBD2 matching over 8 bases. The germline V gene encodes CDR1 LGHNA and CDR2 YNFKEQ. The CDR3 has 14 residues. The ends lost 5 bases at V and 3 bases at J; junction bases unmatched: 6.

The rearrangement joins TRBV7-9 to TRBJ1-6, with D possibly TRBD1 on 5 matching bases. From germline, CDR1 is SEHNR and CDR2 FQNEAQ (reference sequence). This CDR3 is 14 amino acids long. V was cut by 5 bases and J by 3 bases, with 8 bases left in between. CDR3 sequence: CASSKDSYNSPLHF. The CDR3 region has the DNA TGTGCCAGCAGCAAAGACAGCTATAATTCACCCCTCCACTTT.

The CDR3 coding sequence is TGTGCCAGCAGCGTCCTGACAGGGGGCACTGAAGCTTTCTTT. It translates to CASSVLTGGTEAFF. The rearrangement uses TRBV9 and TRBJ1-1; TRBD1 matches at 9 bases. V trimming: 2 bases; J trimming: 4 bases; junction bases outside the gene matches: 3. CDR1 is SGDLS, CDR2 YYNGEE, per germline. The CDR3 extends over 14 amino acids.

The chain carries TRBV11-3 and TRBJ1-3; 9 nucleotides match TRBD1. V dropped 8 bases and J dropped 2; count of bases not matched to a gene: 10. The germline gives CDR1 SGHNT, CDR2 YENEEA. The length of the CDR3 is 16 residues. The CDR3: CASPQTTGGTGNTIYF. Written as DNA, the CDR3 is TGTGCCAGCCCACAAACGACAGGGGGTACTGGAAACACCATATATTTT. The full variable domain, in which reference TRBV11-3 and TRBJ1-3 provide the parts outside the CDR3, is EAGVVQSPRYKIIEKKQPVAFWCNPISGHNTLYWYLQNLGQGPELLIRYENEEAVDDSQLPKDRFSAERLKGVDSTLKIQPAELGDSAVYLCASPQTTGGTGNTIYFGEGSWLTVV.

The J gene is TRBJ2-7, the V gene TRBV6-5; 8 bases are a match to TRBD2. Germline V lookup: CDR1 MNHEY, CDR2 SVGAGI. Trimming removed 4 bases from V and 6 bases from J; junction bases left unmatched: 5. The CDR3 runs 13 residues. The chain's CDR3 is CASSSSGLSEQYF. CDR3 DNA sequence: TGTGCCAGCAGTTCTAGCGGGTTGAGCGAGCAGTACTTC.

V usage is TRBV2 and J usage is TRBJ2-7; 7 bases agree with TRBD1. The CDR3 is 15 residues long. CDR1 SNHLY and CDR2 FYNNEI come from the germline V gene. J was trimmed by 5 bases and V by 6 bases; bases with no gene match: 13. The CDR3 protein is CASRRAEGAANEQYF. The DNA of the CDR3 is TGTGCCAGCAGAAGGGCCGAGGGGGCCGCCAACGAGCAGTACTTC.

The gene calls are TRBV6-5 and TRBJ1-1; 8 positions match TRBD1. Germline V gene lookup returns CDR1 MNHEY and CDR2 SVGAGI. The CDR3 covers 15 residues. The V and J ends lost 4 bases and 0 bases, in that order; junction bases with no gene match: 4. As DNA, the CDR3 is TGTGCCAGCAGTTTTAGGGACAGGATGAACACTGAAGCTTTCTTT. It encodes CASSFRDRMNTEAFF.

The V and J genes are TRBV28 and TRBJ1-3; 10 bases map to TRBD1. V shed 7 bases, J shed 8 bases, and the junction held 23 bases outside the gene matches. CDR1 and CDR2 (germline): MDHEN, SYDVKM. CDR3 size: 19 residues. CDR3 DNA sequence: TGTGCCAGCACTTCCCAAAAGGGACAGGGGCATCAGGAGAGAGACACCATATATTTT. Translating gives CASTSQKGQGHQERDTIYF.

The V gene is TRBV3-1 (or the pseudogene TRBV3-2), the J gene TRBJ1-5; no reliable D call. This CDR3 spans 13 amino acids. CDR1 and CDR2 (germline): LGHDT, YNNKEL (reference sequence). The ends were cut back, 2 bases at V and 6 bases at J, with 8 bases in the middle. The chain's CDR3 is CASSQRSTQPQHF. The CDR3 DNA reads TGTGCCAGCAGCCAACGGTCTACTCAGCCCCAGCATTTT.

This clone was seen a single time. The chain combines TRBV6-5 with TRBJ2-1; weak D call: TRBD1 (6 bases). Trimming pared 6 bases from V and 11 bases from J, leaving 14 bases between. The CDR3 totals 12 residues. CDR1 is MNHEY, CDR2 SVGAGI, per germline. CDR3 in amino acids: CASSPQGWQQFF. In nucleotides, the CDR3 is TGTGCCAGCAGCCCACAGGGATGGCAGCAGTTCTTC.

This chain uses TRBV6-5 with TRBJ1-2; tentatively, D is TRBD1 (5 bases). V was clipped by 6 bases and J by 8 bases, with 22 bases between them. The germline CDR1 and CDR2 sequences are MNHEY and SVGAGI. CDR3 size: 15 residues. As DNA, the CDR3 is TGTGCCAGCAGCCCACTCAGAAGCCCGAGACAGGGCTACACCTTC. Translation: CASSPLRSPRQGYTF.

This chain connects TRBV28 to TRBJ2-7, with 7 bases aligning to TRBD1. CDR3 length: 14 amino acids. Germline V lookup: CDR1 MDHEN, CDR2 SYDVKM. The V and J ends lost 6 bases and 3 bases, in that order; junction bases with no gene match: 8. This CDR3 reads CASRHNRGRYEQYF. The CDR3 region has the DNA TGTGCCAGCAGACACAACAGGGGTCGCTACGAGCAGTACTTC. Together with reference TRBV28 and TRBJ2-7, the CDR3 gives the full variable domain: DVKVTQSSRYLVKRTGEKVFLECVQDMDHENMFWYRQDPGLGLRLIYFSYDVKMKEKGDIPEGYSVSREKKERFSLILESASTNQTSMYLCASRHNRGRYEQYFGPGTRLTVT.

CDR3 nucleotides: TGTGCCAGCACCCGAGCGGGAGTAGGGACCGGGGAGCTGTTTTTT. This codes for CASTRAGVGTGELFF. This chain joins TRBV27 and TRBJ2-2; TRBD2 matches at 8 bases. The CDR3 consists of 15 residues. Germline V gene data show CDR1 as MNHEY and CDR2 as SMNVEV (reference sequence). With V trimmed by 7 bases and J by 5 bases, 9 bases remained unmatched.

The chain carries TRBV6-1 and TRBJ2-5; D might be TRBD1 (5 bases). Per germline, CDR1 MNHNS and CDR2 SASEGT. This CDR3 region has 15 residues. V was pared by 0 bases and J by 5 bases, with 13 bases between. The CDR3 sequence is CASSEAGDIWETQYF. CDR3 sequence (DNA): TGTGCCAGCAGTGAAGCAGGGGATATTTGGGAGACCCAGTACTTC.

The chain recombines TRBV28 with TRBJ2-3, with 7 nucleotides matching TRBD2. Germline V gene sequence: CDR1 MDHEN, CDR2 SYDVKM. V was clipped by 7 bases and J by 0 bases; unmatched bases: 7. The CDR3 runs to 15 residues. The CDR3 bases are TGTGCCAGCACCCCTCCAGCGGGGAGCACAGATACGCAGTATTTT. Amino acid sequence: CASTPPAGSTDTQYF.

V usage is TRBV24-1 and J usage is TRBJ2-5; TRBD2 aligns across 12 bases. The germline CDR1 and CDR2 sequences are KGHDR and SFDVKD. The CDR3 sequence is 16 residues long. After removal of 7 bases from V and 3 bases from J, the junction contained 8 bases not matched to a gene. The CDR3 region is CATSAYRTSGKETQYF. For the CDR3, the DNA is TGTGCCACCAGCGCATACCGGACTAGCGGGAAAGAGACCCAGTACTTC.